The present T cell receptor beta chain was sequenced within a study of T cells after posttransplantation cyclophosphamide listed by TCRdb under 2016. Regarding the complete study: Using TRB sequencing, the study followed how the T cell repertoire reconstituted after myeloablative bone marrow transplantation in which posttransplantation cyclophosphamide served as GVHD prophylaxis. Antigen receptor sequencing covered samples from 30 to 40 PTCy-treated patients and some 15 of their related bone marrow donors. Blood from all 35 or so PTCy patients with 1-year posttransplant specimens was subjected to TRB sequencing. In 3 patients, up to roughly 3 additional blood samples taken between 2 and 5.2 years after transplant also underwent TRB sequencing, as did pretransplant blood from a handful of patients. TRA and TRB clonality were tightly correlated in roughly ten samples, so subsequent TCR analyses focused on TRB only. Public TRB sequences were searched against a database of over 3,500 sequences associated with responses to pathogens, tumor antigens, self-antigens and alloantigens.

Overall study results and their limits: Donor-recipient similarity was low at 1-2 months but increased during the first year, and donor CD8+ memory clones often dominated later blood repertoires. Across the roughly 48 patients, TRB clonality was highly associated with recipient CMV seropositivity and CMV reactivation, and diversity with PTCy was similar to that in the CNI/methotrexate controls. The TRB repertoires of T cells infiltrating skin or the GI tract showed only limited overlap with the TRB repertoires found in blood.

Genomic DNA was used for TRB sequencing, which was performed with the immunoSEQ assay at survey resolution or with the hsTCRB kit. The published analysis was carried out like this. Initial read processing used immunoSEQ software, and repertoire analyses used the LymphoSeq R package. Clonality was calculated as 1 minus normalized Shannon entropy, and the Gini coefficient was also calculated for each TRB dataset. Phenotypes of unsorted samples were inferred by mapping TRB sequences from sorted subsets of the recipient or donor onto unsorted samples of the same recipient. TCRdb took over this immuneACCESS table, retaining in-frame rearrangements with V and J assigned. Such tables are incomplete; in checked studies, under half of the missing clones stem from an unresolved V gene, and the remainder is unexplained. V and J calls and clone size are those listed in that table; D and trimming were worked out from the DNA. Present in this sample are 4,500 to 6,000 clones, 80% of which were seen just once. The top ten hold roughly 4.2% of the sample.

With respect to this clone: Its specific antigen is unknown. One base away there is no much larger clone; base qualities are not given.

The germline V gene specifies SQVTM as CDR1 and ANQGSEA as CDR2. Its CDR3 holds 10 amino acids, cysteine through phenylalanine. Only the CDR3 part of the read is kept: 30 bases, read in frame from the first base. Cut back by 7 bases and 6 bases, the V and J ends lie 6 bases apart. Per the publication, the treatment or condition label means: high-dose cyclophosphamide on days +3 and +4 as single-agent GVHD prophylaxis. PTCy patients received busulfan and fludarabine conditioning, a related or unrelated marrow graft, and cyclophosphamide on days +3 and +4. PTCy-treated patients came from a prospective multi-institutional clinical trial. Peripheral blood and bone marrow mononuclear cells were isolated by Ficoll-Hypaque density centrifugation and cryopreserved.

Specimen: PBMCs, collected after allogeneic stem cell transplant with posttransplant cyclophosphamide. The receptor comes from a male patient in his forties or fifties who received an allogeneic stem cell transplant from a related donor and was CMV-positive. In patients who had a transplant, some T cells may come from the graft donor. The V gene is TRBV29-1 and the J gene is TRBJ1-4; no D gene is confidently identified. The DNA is TGCAGCGCCCTTTATGAAAAACTGTTTTTT. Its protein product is CSALYEKLFF.